This entry describes one TCR beta chain. V dropped 7 bases and J dropped 0 bases, with 13 bases sitting between them. Germline V lookup: CDR1 LGHNA, CDR2 YSLEER. The CDR3 has 15 residues. Original processing notes: Amplification of reference gene primers was used by the study to estimate nucleated cell counts. TCRdb's table, derived via immunoSEQ multiplex PCR, lists solely in-frame clones and lacks some. Clonal size and the V and J genes are those of that table, whereas D and trimming came from the DNA. The sample has around 200,000 clones, about nine tenths seen once. The data stem from a study of blood T cell repertoires in COVID-19. Background on the study: From the United States, Italy and Spain came samples of acute and convalescent COVID-19. Sources were T cells, B-cell-depleted T cells, or PBMCs; the material itself was cDNA or gDNA.

What was sequenced was peripheral blood. This sequence joins TRBV4-3 and TRBJ1-5, with no clear D. This receptor was taken from an older man with acute or convalescent COVID-19. CDR3: CASKSEVNSNQPQHF. The CDR3 DNA is TGCGCCAGCAAGTCAGAAGTAAATAGCAATCAGCCCCAGCATTTT.